This is a list of T cell receptor beta chains from one sample in a study of T-cell reconstitution after alpha-beta-depleted transplantation in children. TCRdb analysed the PCR reads with MiXCR anew, one entry per CDR3 protein. The sample gives a few hundred thousand distinct CDR3 sequences, about 9.9% of which show up once; about 25% is in the top ten. This specimen was peripheral blood, taken 180 days after TCRalphabeta/CD19-depleted stem cell transplant. All receptors come from a male patient aged 2 to 10 who had a stem cell transplant for chronic granulomatous disease, so the T cells may come from the graft donor. CDR3s include the opening cysteine and the closing phenylalanine or tryptophan. A D gene is named only where the DNA matches it firmly. Only some rows state a clone size, as once, few, many or a class for expanded clones.

clone_size	j_call	v_call	d_call	cdr3_aa	cdr3_nt
many	TRBJ2-7	TRBV6-2/TRBV6-3	.	CASSYGEEVYEQYF	TGTGCCAGCAGTTATGGAGAAGAGGTTTACGAGCAGTACTTC
many	TRBJ2-3	TRBV5-5	TRBD2	CASSRYGGGSRDTQYF	TGTGCCAGCAGCCGATACGGCGGCGGGAGCCGGGATACGCAGTATTTT
many	TRBJ2-2	TRBV7-3	.	CASSPTVGTGELFF	TGTGCCAGCAGCCCGACAGTGGGCACCGGGGAGCTGTTTTTT
.	TRBJ2-2	TRBV20-1	.	CSASLGTNTGELFF	TGCAGTGCTAGCCTCGGAACGAACACCGGGGAGCTGTTTTTT
many	TRBJ2-5	TRBV29-1	TRBD2	CSVEPGRGGGETQYF	TGCAGCGTTGAACCGGGGCGGGGGGGCGGAGAGACCCAGTACTTC
few	TRBJ2-2	TRBV30	.	CAWSAGFGELFF	TGTGCCTGGAGCGCTGGGTTCGGGGAGCTGTTTTTT
many	TRBJ1-2	TRBV20-1	TRBD1	CSARDSAGGDYGYTF	TGCAGTGCTAGAGATTCGGCAGGGGGGGACTATGGCTACACCTTC
many	TRBJ2-3	TRBV30	.	CAWRRADTQYF	TGTGCCTGGAGGAGGGCAGATACGCAGTATTTT
many	TRBJ1-1	TRBV7-6	TRBD1	CASSPQGAMNTEAFF	TGTGCCAGCAGCCCCCAGGGGGCGATGAACACTGAAGCTTTCTTT
many	TRBJ2-7	TRBV20-1	.	CSASGAYEQYF	TGCAGTGCATCGGGAGCCTACGAGCAGTACTTC
many	TRBJ2-7	TRBV28	.	CASSPSPQDEQYF	TGTGCCAGCAGCCCTAGTCCCCAGGACGAGCAGTACTTC
many	TRBJ1-4	TRBV7-6	TRBD1	CASSSGQIGNEKLFF	TGTGCCAGCAGCTCGGGACAGATCGGGAATGAAAAACTGTTTTTT
many	TRBJ2-5	TRBV5-1	.	CASSLGTREETQYF	TGCGCCAGCAGCTTGGGGACCAGGGAAGAGACCCAGTACTTC
many	TRBJ2-2	TRBV20-1	.	CSARIVGELFF	TGCAGTGCTAGGATAGTGGGGGAGCTGTTTTTT
.	TRBJ2-1	TRBV20-1	TRBD2	CCARFGSGTSSYNEQFF	TGCTGTGCTAGATTCGGTTCCGGGACTAGCTCCTACAATGAGCAGTTCTTC
.	TRBJ2-3	TRBV10-2	TRBD2	CASKLAGGVFTDTQYF	TGCGCCAGCAAACTAGCGGGAGGAGTGTTCACAGATACGCAGTATTTT
many	TRBJ1-3	TRBV7-2	.	CASSLSGVLGNTIYF	TGTGCCAGCAGCTTATCGGGGGTTTTAGGAAACACCATATATTTT
.	TRBJ2-3	TRBV10-3	TRBD2	CAISEGLAGGPYTQYF	TGTGCCATCAGTGAGGGACTAGCGGGAGGGCCGTATACGCAGTATTTT